This is a list of T cell receptor beta chains from one sample in a study of T cell clones after liver transplantation. TCRdb's copy holds only in-frame clones and misses some; the assay was immunoSEQ multiplex PCR. The sample contains 25,000 to 40,000 clones, around 95% of which appear only once. The sequencing used CD8+ T cells from blood, collected 12 months after liver transplant. The origin of the receptors is a human patient who received a liver transplant. Certain T cells may be donor cells from the graft. Each CDR3 is given with its conserved first and last residue. D genes are given only for firm matches.

cdr3_length | d_call | j_call | v_call | cdr3_aa | cdr3_nt
15 | TRBD1 | TRBJ1-1 | TRBV27 | CASSLGQGINTEAFF | TGTGCCAGCAGTTTGGGACAGGGAATAAACACTGAAGCTTTCTTT
11 | . | TRBJ1-4 | TRBV11-2 | CASQGQAGVLF | TGTGCCAGCCAAGGGCAGGCCGGGGTGCTTTTT
15 | . | TRBJ1-2 | TRBV5-1 | CASSLAMEASEGYTF | TGCGCCAGCAGCTTGGCCATGGAGGCCTCTGAAGGCTACACCTTC
16 | . | TRBJ1-2 | TRBV19 | CASSIPEGESKYGYTF | TGTGCCAGTAGTATACCGGAAGGGGAATCAAAGTACGGCTACACCTTC
15 | . | TRBJ1-5 | TRBV28 | CASSLLGGLHQPQHF | TGTGCCAGCAGTTTATTAGGGGGGCTCCATCAGCCCCAGCATTTT
14 | . | TRBJ2-5 | TRBV2 | CASSQGDGRETQYF | TGTGCCAGCAGCCAGGGAGATGGGAGGGAGACCCAGTACTTC
15 | . | TRBJ2-3 | TRBV5-5 | CASSLAGRSTDTQYF | TGTGCCAGCAGCTTGGCGGGACGGAGCACAGATACGCAGTATTTT
12 | . | TRBJ1-2 | TRBV7-9 | CASSLGTYGYTF | TGTGCCAGCAGCTTGGGGACCTATGGCTACACCTTC
14 | . | TRBJ1-2 | TRBV11-2 | CASSFRDRMRGYTF | TGTGCCAGCAGCTTTCGGGACCGCATGCGTGGCTACACCTTC
13 | . | TRBJ1-5 | TRBV13 | CASSGGQNQPQHF | TGTGCCAGCAGCGGCGGACAGAACCAGCCCCAGCATTTT
13 | . | TRBJ1-2 | TRBV19 | CASTDKGVYGYTF | TGTGCCAGTACCGACAAGGGGGTCTATGGCTACACCTTC